These T cell receptor beta chains were read from a single sample in a study of cytomegalovirus exposure and HLA in healthy donors. Method: immunoSEQ multiplex PCR; TCRdb's copy keeps in-frame clones and lacks some. The table lists 90,000 to 120,000 clones, about 77% of them singletons. The sequenced material came from PBMCs. These receptor sequences come from a woman aged 45-60 years in good health and CMV-seropositive. Each CDR3 is given with its conserved first and last residue. The D gene is left open where the match is weak. Some rows have no size entry. The others give once, few or many, or a class for an expanded clone.

cdr3_nt: TGTGCCAGCAGCCCCCGACAGGGGGCGAACACTGAAGCTTTCTTT
cdr3_aa: CASSPRQGANTEAFF
clone_size: NA
v_call: TRBV9
d_call: TRBD1
j_call: TRBJ1-1

cdr3_nt: TGTGCCAGCAGTACACCAGGGAATACGCAGTATTTT
cdr3_aa: CASSTPGNTQYF
clone_size: NA
v_call: TRBV6-5
d_call: NA
j_call: TRBJ2-3

cdr3_nt: TGTGCCAGCAGCGTAGAGGACAGCTCCTACAATGAGCAGTTCTTC
cdr3_aa: CASSVEDSSYNEQFF
clone_size: NA
v_call: TRBV9
d_call: NA
j_call: TRBJ2-1

cdr3_nt: TGTGCCAGCAGGAGACAGGAGGCGGGGGAGCTGTTTTTT
cdr3_aa: CASRRQEAGELFF
clone_size: NA
v_call: TRBV6-1
d_call: NA
j_call: TRBJ2-2

cdr3_nt: TGTGCCAGCTCCCTACGACAGACAGACTCTGGAAACACCATATATTTT
cdr3_aa: CASSLRQTDSGNTIYF
clone_size: NA
v_call: TRBV18
d_call: NA
j_call: TRBJ1-3

cdr3_nt: TGTGCCAGCAGCCTATACGGGGGGGACGACTATGGCTACACCTTC
cdr3_aa: CASSLYGGDDYGYTF
clone_size: NA
v_call: TRBV14
d_call: NA
j_call: TRBJ1-2

cdr3_nt: TGTGCCAGCAGCCCCGTCCGGCGGGGCATGAACACTGAAGCTTTCTTT
cdr3_aa: CASSPVRRGMNTEAFF
clone_size: NA
v_call: TRBV7-8
d_call: NA
j_call: TRBJ1-1

cdr3_nt: TGTGCCAGCTCACCGCAACAGGGGGCGGATGAAAAACTGTTTTTT
cdr3_aa: CASSPQQGADEKLFF
clone_size: NA
v_call: TRBV18
d_call: TRBD1
j_call: TRBJ1-4

cdr3_nt: TGTGCCAGCAGTCAGGGGCCTGGATGGGACTACACCTTC
cdr3_aa: CASSQGPGWDYTF
clone_size: NA
v_call: TRBV6-5
d_call: NA
j_call: TRBJ1-2

cdr3_nt: TGTGCCAGCTCACCGAGAGGCCCGGGAAACACCATATATTTT
cdr3_aa: CASSPRGPGNTIYF
clone_size: once
v_call: TRBV18
d_call: NA
j_call: TRBJ1-3

cdr3_nt: TGTGCCAGCAGTACGCTGACAGGCTATGGCTACACCTTC
cdr3_aa: CASSTLTGYGYTF
clone_size: NA
v_call: TRBV6-5
d_call: NA
j_call: TRBJ1-2

cdr3_nt: TGTGCCAGCAGCACCGGACAGGGAATCTATGGCTACACCTTC
cdr3_aa: CASSTGQGIYGYTF
clone_size: NA
v_call: TRBV5-6
d_call: TRBD1
j_call: TRBJ1-2

cdr3_nt: TGTGCCAGCAGTTATCCGAGGGCTACAATTCAAGAGACCCAGTACTTC
cdr3_aa: CASSYPRATIQETQYF
clone_size: NA
v_call: TRBV7-8
d_call: NA
j_call: TRBJ2-5

cdr3_nt: TGTGCCAGCAGTCCAGTGGTGGGGGGGGAGCAGTACTTC
cdr3_aa: CASSPVVGGEQYF
clone_size: NA
v_call: TRBV2
d_call: TRBD2
j_call: TRBJ2-7

cdr3_nt: TGCGCCAGCAGCTTAGCCGGTAGCTCCTACAATGAGCAGTTCTTC
cdr3_aa: CASSLAGSSYNEQFF
clone_size: NA
v_call: TRBV5-1
d_call: NA
j_call: TRBJ2-1

cdr3_nt: TGTGCCAGTAGTATAAGGATTAGCCGCGAGCAGTACTTC
cdr3_aa: CASSIRISREQYF
clone_size: NA
v_call: TRBV19
d_call: NA
j_call: TRBJ2-7

cdr3_nt: TGTGCCAGTAGTCTTAGCGGGAGCGACACCGGGGAGCTGTTTTTT
cdr3_aa: CASSLSGSDTGELFF
clone_size: NA
v_call: TRBV19
d_call: TRBD2
j_call: TRBJ2-2

cdr3_nt: TGTGCCAGTAGTATAGGGAGGGGGCGGAATGAGCAGTTCTTC
cdr3_aa: CASSIGRGRNEQFF
clone_size: NA
v_call: TRBV19
d_call: NA
j_call: TRBJ2-1

cdr3_nt: TGTGCCTATTCGACAGGGCGAATCTCTGGGGCCAACGTCCTGACTTTC
cdr3_aa: CAYSTGRISGANVLTF
clone_size: NA
v_call: TRBV30
d_call: TRBD1
j_call: TRBJ2-6

cdr3_nt: TGCGCCAGCAGCTTGGGGTCTGAGGAGACCCAGTACTTC
cdr3_aa: CASSLGSEETQYF
clone_size: NA
v_call: TRBV5-1
d_call: NA
j_call: TRBJ2-5

cdr3_nt: TGCGCCAGCAGCGAAGCTGGGGACAGGATTACCTACGAGCAGTACTTC
cdr3_aa: CASSEAGDRITYEQYF
clone_size: NA
v_call: TRBV4-1
d_call: TRBD1
j_call: TRBJ2-7

cdr3_nt: TGTGCCAGTAGCTTCCATCAGGGTAATCAGCCCCAGCATTTT
cdr3_aa: CASSFHQGNQPQHF
clone_size: few
v_call: TRBV19
d_call: NA
j_call: TRBJ1-5

cdr3_nt: TGTGCCAGCAGCTACCTAGCGGGGGACAATGAGCAGTTCTTC
cdr3_aa: CASSYLAGDNEQFF
clone_size: NA
v_call: TRBV7-6
d_call: TRBD2
j_call: TRBJ2-1

cdr3_nt: TGTGCCAGCAGTTACTATCGGGCAGGGAGCAATCAGCCCCAGCATTTT
cdr3_aa: CASSYYRAGSNQPQHF
clone_size: few
v_call: TRBV6-5
d_call: NA
j_call: TRBJ1-5

cdr3_nt: TGCGCCAGTCAGGAAGACCAATACAATGAGCAGTTCTTC
cdr3_aa: CASQEDQYNEQFF
clone_size: few
v_call: TRBV10-1
d_call: NA
j_call: TRBJ2-1

cdr3_nt: TGTGCCAGCGGGACTAGCGGGCACAATGAGCAGTTCTTC
cdr3_aa: CASGTSGHNEQFF
clone_size: NA
v_call: TRBV27
d_call: TRBD2
j_call: TRBJ2-1

cdr3_nt: TGTGCCTGGAGTGTCGGATGGGCTTACGAGCAGTACTTC
cdr3_aa: CAWSVGWAYEQYF
clone_size: many
v_call: TRBV30
d_call: NA
j_call: TRBJ2-7

cdr3_nt: TGTGCCAGCAGGGCGGGACAGATGAACTATGGCTACACCTTC
cdr3_aa: CASRAGQMNYGYTF
clone_size: NA
v_call: TRBV6-5
d_call: TRBD1
j_call: TRBJ1-2

cdr3_nt: TGCAGCTCTGGAGGCAGTCACGGCGGGTACACTGAAGCTTTCTTT
cdr3_aa: CSSGGSHGGYTEAFF
clone_size: NA
v_call: TRBV29-1
d_call: NA
j_call: TRBJ1-1

cdr3_nt: TGTGCCAGCAGTGAATTCCGAGGCAGGGCCAATGAAAAACTGTTTTTT
cdr3_aa: CASSEFRGRANEKLFF
clone_size: NA
v_call: TRBV25-1
d_call: NA
j_call: TRBJ1-4

cdr3_nt: TGTGCCAGCAGTTACCTAACCCGGGACAAGTACGAGCAGTACTTC
cdr3_aa: CASSYLTRDKYEQYF
clone_size: NA
v_call: TRBV6-5
d_call: NA
j_call: TRBJ2-7

cdr3_nt: TGTGCCAGCAGCCAAGATTTGGAGGTCTCACCCCTCCACTTT
cdr3_aa: CASSQDLEVSPLHF
clone_size: few
v_call: TRBV14
d_call: NA
j_call: TRBJ1-6

cdr3_nt: TGTGCCTGGAAGACAGGCCTCTATGGCTACACCTTC
cdr3_aa: CAWKTGLYGYTF
clone_size: NA
v_call: TRBV30
d_call: NA
j_call: TRBJ1-2

cdr3_nt: TGTGCCAGCAGCGTGGGACTAGCGGACGAGCAGTACTTC
cdr3_aa: CASSVGLADEQYF
clone_size: NA
v_call: TRBV9
d_call: TRBD2
j_call: TRBJ2-7

cdr3_nt: TGTGCCAGCACCAAAGGGGGAAGCACTGAAGCTTTCTTT
cdr3_aa: CASTKGGSTEAFF
clone_size: NA
v_call: TRBV6-5
d_call: NA
j_call: TRBJ1-1

cdr3_nt: TGTGCCAGCAGTTTATCGTATGGAAAGGGGGCATTTGGCTACACCTTC
cdr3_aa: CASSLSYGKGAFGYTF
clone_size: NA
v_call: TRBV28
d_call: TRBD1
j_call: TRBJ1-2

cdr3_nt: TGCGCCAGCAGCTTAGTGGCGGGACTAGGTAGCACAGATACGCAGTATTTT
cdr3_aa: CASSLVAGLGSTDTQYF
clone_size: NA
v_call: TRBV5-1
d_call: TRBD2
j_call: TRBJ2-3

cdr3_nt: TGCGCCAGCAGCATCGACAGGGGAGGCACTGAAGCTTTCTTT
cdr3_aa: CASSIDRGGTEAFF
clone_size: NA
v_call: TRBV5-1
d_call: TRBD1
j_call: TRBJ1-1

cdr3_nt: TGTGCCAGCAGCTTGAGTTCCCGAGCGGGAGGGGAGACCCAGTACTTC
cdr3_aa: CASSLSSRAGGETQYF
clone_size: NA
v_call: TRBV5-5
d_call: TRBD2
j_call: TRBJ2-5

cdr3_nt: TGTGCCAGCAGCTCTTCCGGGATCGCCTCCTACGAGCAGTACTTC
cdr3_aa: CASSSSGIASYEQYF
clone_size: NA
v_call: TRBV5-6
d_call: NA
j_call: TRBJ2-7

cdr3_nt: TGTGCCAGCAGTCCCCGGGGCGGGGGGATACAGCCCCAGCATTTT
cdr3_aa: CASSPRGGGIQPQHF
clone_size: few
v_call: TRBV27
d_call: NA
j_call: TRBJ1-5

cdr3_nt: TGTGCCACCAGCAGGGGGACAGGTCCGTCCCGAGGGAATGAAAAACTGTTTTTT
cdr3_aa: CATSRGTGPSRGNEKLFF
clone_size: NA
v_call: TRBV15
d_call: TRBD1
j_call: TRBJ1-4

cdr3_nt: TGTGCCAGCAGTGAAATCCCCTCGGGGGTGATGAACACTGAAGCTTTCTTT
cdr3_aa: CASSEIPSGVMNTEAFF
clone_size: NA
v_call: TRBV6-1
d_call: NA
j_call: TRBJ1-1

cdr3_nt: TGTGCCAGCAGCTTAGACAGGTGGGCAGATACGCAGTATTTT
cdr3_aa: CASSLDRWADTQYF
clone_size: NA
v_call: TRBV11-2
d_call: NA
j_call: TRBJ2-3

cdr3_nt: TGTGCCAGTAGTAACACCCTCGGGGGGATGATTTATAGCAATCAGCCCCAGCATTTT
cdr3_aa: CASSNTLGGMIYSNQPQHF
clone_size: NA
v_call: TRBV19
d_call: NA
j_call: TRBJ1-5

cdr3_nt: TGTGCCAGCTCACACGGAAAGCGGACCTACGAGCAGTACTTC
cdr3_aa: CASSHGKRTYEQYF
clone_size: few
v_call: TRBV18
d_call: NA
j_call: TRBJ2-7

cdr3_nt: TGTGCCATCGAACAGGGGACGAAGACCCAGTACTTC
cdr3_aa: CAIEQGTKTQYF
clone_size: NA
v_call: TRBV6-1
d_call: TRBD1
j_call: TRBJ2-5

cdr3_nt: TGTGCCAGCAGCTTAGATCATAACACTGAAGCTTTCTTT
cdr3_aa: CASSLDHNTEAFF
clone_size: NA
v_call: TRBV11-3
d_call: NA
j_call: TRBJ1-1

cdr3_nt: TGTGCCAGCAGTTTACAGGTTTCTGACTATGGCTACACCTTC
cdr3_aa: CASSLQVSDYGYTF
clone_size: NA
v_call: TRBV6-6
d_call: NA
j_call: TRBJ1-2

cdr3_nt: TGTGCCAGCAGCGTAGCTGGACAGGAATTCTACGAGCAGTACTTC
cdr3_aa: CASSVAGQEFYEQYF
clone_size: few
v_call: TRBV9
d_call: TRBD1
j_call: TRBJ2-7

cdr3_nt: TGTGCCATCAGTGGGGGGACAGACTCCTACGAGCAGTACTTC
cdr3_aa: CAISGGTDSYEQYF
clone_size: NA
v_call: TRBV10-3
d_call: TRBD1
j_call: TRBJ2-7

cdr3_nt: TGTGCCAGCAGCATCGGACAGGATAGCAATCAGCCCCAGCATTTT
cdr3_aa: CASSIGQDSNQPQHF
clone_size: NA
v_call: TRBV7-6
d_call: TRBD1
j_call: TRBJ1-5

cdr3_nt: TGTGCCAGCAGTGAACTACAGGGGTACAACTATGGCTACACCTTC
cdr3_aa: CASSELQGYNYGYTF
clone_size: NA
v_call: TRBV25-1
d_call: TRBD1
j_call: TRBJ1-2

cdr3_nt: TGTGCCAGCAGCGTAGAGCGGGGGGAGACCCAGTACTTC
cdr3_aa: CASSVERGETQYF
clone_size: NA
v_call: TRBV9
d_call: TRBD2
j_call: TRBJ2-5

cdr3_nt: TGCGCCAGCAGCTTACACGACAGGGTAGAGACCCAGTACTTC
cdr3_aa: CASSLHDRVETQYF
clone_size: NA
v_call: TRBV5-1
d_call: TRBD1
j_call: TRBJ2-5

cdr3_nt: TGTGCCAGCAGCGTCTCCAAGGCGGGGGAGCAGTTCTTC
cdr3_aa: CASSVSKAGEQFF
clone_size: NA
v_call: TRBV7-3
d_call: NA
j_call: TRBJ2-1

cdr3_nt: TGTGCCAGCGCCTGGACAGTCGGTAATGAAAAACTGTTTTTT
cdr3_aa: CASAWTVGNEKLFF
clone_size: NA
v_call: TRBV6-6
d_call: NA
j_call: TRBJ1-4

cdr3_nt: TGTGCCAGCAGCCAAGAAGGTGGAGCGGGAGGTTCCTACGAGCAGTACTTC
cdr3_aa: CASSQEGGAGGSYEQYF
clone_size: NA
v_call: TRBV4-2
d_call: TRBD2
j_call: TRBJ2-7

cdr3_nt: TGTGCCAGCAGCTCCCCCCCCGGACAGTACACCGGGGAGCTGTTTTTT
cdr3_aa: CASSSPPGQYTGELFF
clone_size: NA
v_call: TRBV7-9
d_call: NA
j_call: TRBJ2-2

cdr3_nt: TGTGCCAGCAGTGAAAGAAGAGTGGGACAGGCGCGCTACGAGCAGTACTTC
cdr3_aa: CASSERRVGQARYEQYF
clone_size: NA
v_call: TRBV6-1
d_call: TRBD1
j_call: TRBJ2-7